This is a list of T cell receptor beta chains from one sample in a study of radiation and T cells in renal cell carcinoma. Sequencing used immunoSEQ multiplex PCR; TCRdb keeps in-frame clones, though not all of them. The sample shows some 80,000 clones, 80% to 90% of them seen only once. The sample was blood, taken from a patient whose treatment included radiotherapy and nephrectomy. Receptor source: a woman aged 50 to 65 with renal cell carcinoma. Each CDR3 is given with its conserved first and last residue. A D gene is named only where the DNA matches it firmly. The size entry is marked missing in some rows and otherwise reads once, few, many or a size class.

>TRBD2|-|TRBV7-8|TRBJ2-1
CASSLEGLAHEQFF
TGTGCCAGCAGCTTAGAGGGACTAGCCCATGAGCAGTTCTTC
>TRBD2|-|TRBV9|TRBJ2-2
CASSPVGGGTGELFF
TGTGCCAGCAGCCCCGTGGGGGGGGGCACCGGGGAGCTGTTTTTT
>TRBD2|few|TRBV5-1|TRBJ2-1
CASSLSFGAGELDEQFF
TGCGCCAGCAGCTTGAGTTTTGGGGCGGGAGAATTGGATGAGCAGTTCTTC
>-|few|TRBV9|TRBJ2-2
CASSVVPGELFF
TGTGCCAGCAGCGTAGTACCCGGGGAGCTGTTTTTT
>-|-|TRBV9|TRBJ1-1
CASRGEGPNTEAFF
TGTGCCAGCAGAGGGGAGGGGCCGAACACTGAAGCTTTCTTT
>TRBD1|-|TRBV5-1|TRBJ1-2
CASSGGDRGSYGYTF
TGCGCCAGCAGCGGCGGAGACAGGGGCTCCTATGGCTACACCTTC
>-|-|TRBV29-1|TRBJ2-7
CSVAIGDGTYEQYF
TGCAGCGTTGCCATCGGGGACGGAACCTACGAGCAGTACTTC
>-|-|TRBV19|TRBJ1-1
CASQWGGKGGTEAFF
TGTGCCAGTCAATGGGGGGGAAAGGGAGGCACTGAAGCTTTCTTT
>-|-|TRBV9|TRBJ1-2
CASSVEEGVLYGYTF
TGTGCCAGCAGCGTAGAGGAGGGGGTGTTATATGGCTACACCTTC
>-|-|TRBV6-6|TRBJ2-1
CASSISGTGYNEQFF
TGTGCCAGCAGTATTAGCGGGACAGGGTACAATGAGCAGTTCTTC
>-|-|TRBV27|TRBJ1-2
CASSSQGSNYGYTF
TGTGCCAGCAGTTCCCAGGGATCGAACTATGGCTACACCTTC
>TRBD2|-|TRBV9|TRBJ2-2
CASSVGLAANTGELFF
TGTGCCAGCAGCGTAGGACTAGCTGCGAACACCGGGGAGCTGTTTTTT
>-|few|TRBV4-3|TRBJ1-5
CASSQHLWQPQHF
TGCGCCAGCAGCCAACATCTGTGGCAGCCCCAGCATTTT
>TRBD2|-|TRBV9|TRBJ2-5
CASSDSGGAIETQYF
TGTGCCAGCAGCGACAGCGGGGGGGCCATTGAGACCCAGTACTTC
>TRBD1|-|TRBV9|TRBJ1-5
CASSPGQGQNQPQHF
TGTGCCAGCAGCCCGGGACAGGGGCAGAATCAGCCCCAGCATTTT
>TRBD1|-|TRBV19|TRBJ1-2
CASSIPSTGSGYTF
TGTGCCAGTAGTATTCCCTCGACAGGGAGCGGCTACACCTTC
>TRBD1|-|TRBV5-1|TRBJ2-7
CASSSGTAGEQYF
TGCGCCAGCAGCTCCGGGACAGCAGGCGAGCAGTACTTC
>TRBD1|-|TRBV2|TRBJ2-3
CASIDRATDTQYF
TGTGCCAGCATTGACAGGGCGACAGATACGCAGTATTTT
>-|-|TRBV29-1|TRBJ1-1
CSAKTGKNTEAFF
TGCAGCGCTAAAACAGGGAAGAACACTGAAGCTTTCTTT
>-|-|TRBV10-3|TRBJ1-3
CAIALETAPDGNTIYF
TGTGCCATCGCTTTAGAGACGGCCCCCGATGGAAACACCATATATTTT
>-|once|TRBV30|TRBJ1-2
CAWIRGSHGYTF
TGTGCCTGGATTAGAGGGAGCCATGGCTACACCTTC
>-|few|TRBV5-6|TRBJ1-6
CASSAVNSPLHF
TGTGCCAGCAGCGCTGTCAATTCACCCCTCCACTTT
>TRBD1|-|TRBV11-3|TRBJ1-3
CASSRQGKGNTIYF
TGTGCCAGCAGCAGACAGGGGAAAGGAAACACCATATATTTT
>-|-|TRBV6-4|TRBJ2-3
CASSETRGTDTQYF
TGTGCCAGCAGTGAAACGCGGGGCACAGATACGCAGTATTTT
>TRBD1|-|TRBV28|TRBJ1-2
CASSSGGSDYGYTF
TGTGCCAGCAGTTCAGGGGGCTCGGACTATGGCTACACCTTC
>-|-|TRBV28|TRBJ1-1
CASTFGGALNTEAFF
TGTGCCAGCACCTTCGGGGGGGCCCTGAACACTGAAGCTTTCTTT
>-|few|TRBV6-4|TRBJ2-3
CASSAGEDTQYF
TGTGCCAGCAGTGCGGGGGAAGATACGCAGTATTTT